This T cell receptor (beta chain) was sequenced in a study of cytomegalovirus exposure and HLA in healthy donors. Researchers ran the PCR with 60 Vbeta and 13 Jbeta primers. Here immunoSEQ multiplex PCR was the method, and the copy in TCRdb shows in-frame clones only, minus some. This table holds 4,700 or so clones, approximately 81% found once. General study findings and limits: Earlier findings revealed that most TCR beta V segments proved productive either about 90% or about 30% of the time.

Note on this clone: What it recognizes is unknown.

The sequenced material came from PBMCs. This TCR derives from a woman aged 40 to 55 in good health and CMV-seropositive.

The CDR3 protein is CAWSVWDRARTDTQYF. The CDR3 bases are TGTGCCTGGAGTGTTTGGGACAGGGCGAGGACAGATACGCAGTATTTT. The chain recombines TRBV30 with TRBJ2-3, with 9 nucleotides matching TRBD1. The CDR3 runs 16 residues. The V gene end was trimmed by 0 bases and the J gene end by 3 bases; junction bases not matched to a gene: 7. Germline-derived CDR1 and CDR2 are GTSNPN and SVGIG (reference sequence).